Here is one T cell receptor (beta chain) with its context. This specimen comes from a study of shared clonotypes between healthy human individuals. The length of the CDR3 is 19 residues. The germline CDR1 and CDR2 sequences are KGHSH and LQKENI. V gave up 3 bases and J gave up 1 base, with 22 bases separating them. The authors split each subset's genomic DNA evenly across several immunoSEQ plates. Methods used by the authors: Because ImmunoSEQ provided only junction sequences with no quality scores, the filtering differed. Produced via immunoSEQ multiplex PCR; TCRdb's table is partial and in-frame only. The V and J calls and clone size come from that table; D and trimming were worked out from the DNA. The sample carries 450,000 to 650,000 clones, just over 75% recorded once. Nashville, Tennessee was home to all donors, who were Caucasian adults.

The TCR comes from a woman in her thirties or forties in good health. Some clones in this sample may be carry-over from other donors' samples. The sequencing input was PBMCs. The chain uses TRBV18 and TRBJ2-4; TRBD2 might be the D (6 bases). The CDR3 DNA follows: TGTGCCAGCTCACCGTTTATAGTAGGGCGGGATGGTGCCAAAAACATTCAGTACTTC. This encodes CASSPFIVGRDGAKNIQYF. The variable domain in full, with the rest retrieved from reference TRBV18 and TRBJ2-4, is NAGVMQNPRHLVRRRGQEARLRCSPMKGHSHVYWYRQLPEEGLKFMVYLQKENIIDESGMPKERFSAEFPKEGPSILRIQQVVRGDSAAYFCASSPFIVGRDGAKNIQYFGAGTRLSVL.